This T cell receptor beta chain originates from a study of blood T cells in healthy people across ages. Study-wide points: The study lacked donor CMV status, which possibly confounded expanded clonotype changes.

Per the germline V gene, CDR1 is MNHEY and CDR2 is SMNVEV (reference sequence). Trimming removed 5 bases from V and 0 bases from J; junction bases left unmatched: 8. CDR3 length: 16 amino acids. A second PCR of 7 to 11 cycles used a sample-barcoded 5' primer and a J-beta primer mix. TCRdb re-derived calls from the 5' RACE reads in MiXCR, one entry per CDR3 protein. The sample has 800,000 to 900,000 distinct CDR3 sequences; less than 80% are singletons. Worth noting for this clonotype: Antigen: not known.

The sequenced material came from blood. V is TRBV27 and J is TRBJ2-5; 8 nucleotides agree with TRBD2. This TCR was recovered from a young man in good health. CDR3 sequence (DNA): TGTGCCAGCAGTCAAACTAGCGGACCGTACCAAGAGACCCAGTACTTC. It is translated as CASSQTSGPYQETQYF.